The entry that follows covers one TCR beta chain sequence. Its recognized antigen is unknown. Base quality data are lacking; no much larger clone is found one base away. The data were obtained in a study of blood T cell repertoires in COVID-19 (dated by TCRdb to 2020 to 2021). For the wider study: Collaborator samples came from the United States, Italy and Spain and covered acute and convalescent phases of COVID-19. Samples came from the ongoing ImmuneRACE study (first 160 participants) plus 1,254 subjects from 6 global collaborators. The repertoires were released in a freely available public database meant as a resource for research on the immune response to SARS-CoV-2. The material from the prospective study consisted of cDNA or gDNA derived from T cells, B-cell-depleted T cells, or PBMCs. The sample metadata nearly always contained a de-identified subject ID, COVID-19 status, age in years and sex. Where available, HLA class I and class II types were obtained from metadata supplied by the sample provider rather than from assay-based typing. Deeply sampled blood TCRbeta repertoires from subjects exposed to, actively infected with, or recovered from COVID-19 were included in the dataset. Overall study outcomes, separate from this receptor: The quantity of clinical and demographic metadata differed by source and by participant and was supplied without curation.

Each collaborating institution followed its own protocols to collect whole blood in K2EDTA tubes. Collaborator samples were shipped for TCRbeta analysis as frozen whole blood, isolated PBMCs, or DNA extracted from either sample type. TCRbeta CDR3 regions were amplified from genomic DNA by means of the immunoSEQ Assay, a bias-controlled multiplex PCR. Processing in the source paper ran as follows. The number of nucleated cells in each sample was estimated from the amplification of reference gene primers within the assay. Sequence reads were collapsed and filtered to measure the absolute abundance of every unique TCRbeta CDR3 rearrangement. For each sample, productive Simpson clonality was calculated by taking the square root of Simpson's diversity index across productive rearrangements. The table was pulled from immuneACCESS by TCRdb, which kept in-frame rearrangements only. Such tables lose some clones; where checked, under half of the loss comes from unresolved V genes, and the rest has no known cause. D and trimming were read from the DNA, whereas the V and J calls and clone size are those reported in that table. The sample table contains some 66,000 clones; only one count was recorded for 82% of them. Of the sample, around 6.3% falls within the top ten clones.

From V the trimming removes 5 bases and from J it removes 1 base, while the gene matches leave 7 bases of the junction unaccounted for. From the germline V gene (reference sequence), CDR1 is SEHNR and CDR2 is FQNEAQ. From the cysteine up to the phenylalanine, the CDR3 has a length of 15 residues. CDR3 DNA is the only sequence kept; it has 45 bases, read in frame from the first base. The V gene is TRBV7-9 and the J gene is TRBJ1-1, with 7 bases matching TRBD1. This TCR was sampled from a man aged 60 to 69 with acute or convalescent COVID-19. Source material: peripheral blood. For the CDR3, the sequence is CASSPPGTENTEAFF. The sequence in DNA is TGTGCCAGCAGCCCCCCGGGGACAGAGAACACTGAAGCTTTCTTT.